The clone carrying this TCR beta chain was counted once. This entry is derived from a study of blood T cell repertoires in COVID-19. TCRdb keeps only in-frame clones here, not all; method: immunoSEQ multiplex PCR. Here the sample spans about 180,000 clones, about 84% being singletons. Germline CDR1 reads SGHVS; CDR2 reads FNYEAQ. This CDR3 has 16 residues. The ends were cut back, 3 bases at V and 2 bases at J, with 17 bases in the middle. The rearrangement joins TRBV7-6 to TRBJ2-7, with a possible D match to TRBD2 (5 bases). The receptor was derived from a woman in her thirties who had recovered from COVID-19. The specimen was PBMCs or T cells enriched from blood (not recorded which). CDR3 nucleotide sequence: TGTGCCAGCAGCTTGGTGTCTGGGGAGTTGCCCTACGAGCAGTACTTC. Translated, it gives CASSLVSGELPYEQYF.